Shown below are 13 T cell receptor beta chains from a single sample sequenced in a study of control samples from healthy donors and cancer patients. Clones were sequenced by immunoSEQ multiplex PCR, and TCRdb holds only the in-frame ones, with some missing. The sample shows about 120,000 clones, 89% of them seen only once. Specimen: blood. These receptors all come from a middle-aged man in good health.

The chain uses TRBV10-3 and TRBJ1-2; the D is unclear. CDR1 and CDR2 from the germline V gene are ENHRY and SYGVKD. Between the trimmed V and J ends, which lost 4 bases and 5 bases, there was a span of 14 bases. The CDR3 is 14 amino acids. In DNA, the CDR3 is TGTGCCATCAGTGTTGAGGGAAGGAATTATGGCTACACCTTC. Translation: CAISVEGRNYGYTF.

V gene TRBV6-5 combines with J gene TRBJ2-7, with TRBD1 matching 7 bases. The J segment lost 4 bases and the V segment lost 4 bases, leaving 7 bases of the junction unmatched. The germline V gene has CDR1 MNHEY and CDR2 SVGAGI. There are 14 residues in the CDR3. The CDR3 spells CASSSTGRWYEQYF. In nucleotides, the CDR3 is TGTGCCAGCAGTTCGACAGGGCGCTGGTACGAGCAGTACTTC.

V usage is TRBV19 and J usage is TRBJ2-1, with D unresolved. CDR1 LNHDA and CDR2 SQIVND come from the germline V gene (reference sequence). Between the trimmed V and J ends, which lost 4 bases and 1 base, there was a span of 11 bases. The CDR3 has 15 residues. CDR3 DNA: TGTGCCAGTAGTAGTCTAGTCACGTCCTACAATGAGCAGTTCTTC. This sequence encodes CASSSLVTSYNEQFF.

The chain recombines TRBV27 with TRBJ2-1, with 7 bases identical to TRBD1. The CDR3 has 15 residues. J lost 1 base, V lost 5 bases, and 5 bases had no gene match. The germline V gene has CDR1 MNHEY and CDR2 SMNVEV (reference sequence). CDR3 coding DNA: TGTGCCAGCAGTCTCGACAGGGAGTCCTACAATGAGCAGTTCTTC. It yields the protein CASSLDRESYNEQFF.

The chain recombines TRBV19 with TRBJ1-2; 8 bases are a match to TRBD1. J lost 4 bases, V lost 3 bases, and 4 bases had no gene match. This CDR3 is 14 amino acids long. CDR1 and CDR2 (germline): LNHDA, SQIVND (reference sequence). CDR3 sequence: CASSMGTGAYGYTF. The CDR3 DNA is TGTGCCAGTAGTATGGGGACAGGTGCCTATGGCTACACCTTC.

The chain recombines TRBV23-1 with TRBJ2-1; maybe TRBD1 (6 bases). TRBV23-1 carries the ORF label, with uncertain function. The CDR3 loop spans 20 amino acids. The V and J ends lost 1 base and 0 bases respectively, with 22 bases between them. CDR3 bases: TGCGCCAGCAGTCAATGTAGCCGGACAGATATCTTAAGCTCCTACAATGAGCAGTTCTTC. Translated, it gives CASSQCSRTDILSSYNEQFF.

This chain links TRBV5-1 with TRBJ1-2, with 9 nucleotides matching TRBD1. Germline CDR1 SGHRS, CDR2 YFSETQ. The CDR3 is made up of 17 amino acids. After removal of 1 base from V and 3 bases from J, the junction contained 10 bases not matched to a gene. CDR3 DNA: TGCGCCAGCAGCTTGCCCCTACAACAGGGGGCTGACTATGGCTACACCTTC. Residues: CASSLPLQQGADYGYTF.

The chain recombines TRBV11-2 with TRBJ1-1; 8 bases are shared with TRBD1. Germline lookup yields CDR1 SGHAT and CDR2 FQNNGV. V trimming: 7 bases; J trimming: 1 base; junction bases outside the gene matches: 5. The CDR3 extends over 14 amino acids. In DNA, the CDR3 is TGTGCCAGCACCCAGGGGGCGGGGAACACTGAAGCTTTCTTT. Translation: CASTQGAGNTEAFF.

The V gene is TRBV5-6, the J gene TRBJ1-2, with a tentative D call TRBD1 (6 bases). In germline, CDR1 is SGHDT, CDR2 YYEEEE. CDR3 length: 12 residues. V gave up 4 bases and J gave up 7 bases, with 11 bases separating them. In nucleotides, the CDR3 is TGTGCCAGCAGCCTGCGGGACACTGGCTACACCTTC. It codes for CASSLRDTGYTF. Supplemented by reference TRBV5-6 and TRBJ1-2, the full variable domain reads DAGVTQSPTHLIKTRGQQVTLRCSPKSGHDTVSWYQQALGQGPQFIFQYYEEEERQRGNFPDRFSGHQFPNYSSELNVNALLLGDSALYLCASSLRDTGYTFGSGTRLTVV.

The chain uses TRBV4-1 and TRBJ1-1, with unresolved D. There are 14 residues in the CDR3. Per germline, CDR1 MGHRA and CDR2 YSYEKL. Between the trimmed V and J ends, which lost 8 bases and 0 bases, there was a span of 13 bases. CDR3 in DNA: TGCGCCAGCGGCTCCGCCTTAATGAACACTGAAGCTTTCTTT. This translates into CASGSALMNTEAFF.

This chain links TRBV5-1 with TRBJ1-1; no reliable D call. V gave up 4 bases and J gave up 0 bases, with 19 bases separating them. Germline V gives CDR1 SGHRS, CDR2 YFSETQ. The CDR3 sequence is 17 residues long. For the CDR3, the DNA is TGCGCCAGCAGCGTCGGCCTAGGTGGTGTAATGAACACTGAAGCTTTCTTT. As protein: CASSVGLGGVMNTEAFF. Based on the CDR3 plus reference TRBV5-1 and TRBJ1-1, the full variable domain is KAGVTQTPRYLIKTRGQQVTLSCSPISGHRSVSWYQQTPGQGLQFLFEYFSETQRNKGNFPGRFSGRQFSNSRSEMNVSTLELGDSALYLCASSVGLGGVMNTEAFFGQGTRLTVV.

The chain is built from TRBV5-1 and TRBJ1-1; D uncertain. Trimming shortened V by 1 base and J by 7 bases, and 8 bases separated the two germline ends. CDR1 is SGHRS and CDR2 is YFSETQ in the germline V gene. The length of the CDR3 is 12 residues. The CDR3 bases are TGCGCCAGCAGCTTGACCCGGGGTGAAGCTTTCTTT. Translation: CASSLTRGEAFF.

The rearrangement joins TRBV5-6 to TRBJ2-3; no reliable D call. V was pared by 2 bases and J by 0 bases, with 4 bases between. Germline CDR1 and CDR2: SGHDT and YYEEEE. The length of the CDR3 is 13 residues. As DNA, the CDR3 is TGTGCCAGCAGCTTCCTTAGCACAGATACGCAGTATTTT. This sequence encodes CASSFLSTDTQYF.